A selection of T cell receptor beta chains follows, all from one sample in a study of T-cell memory formation after mild COVID-19. TCRdb independently ran MiXCR on the 5' RACE reads; one entry per CDR3 protein. The table has some 150,000 distinct CDR3 sequences, 6% to 7% seen once. The sample consisted of PBMCs or a T cell subset sorted from them (not recorded which). The origin of the receptors is an adult woman who had mild COVID-19 (a few samples of this study predate the infection). Cell type and time point are not known. The CDR3 runs from the conserved cysteine through the conserved F or W. The order of the fields is clone size, D gene, CDR3 length, V gene, J gene, CDR3 protein, CDR3 DNA. The D gene is left open where the match is weak. A row's size may be missing; if present it is once, few, many or a size class.

abundance: few
d_gene: .
len: 18
v_gene: TRBV12-3/TRBV12-4
j_gene: TRBJ2-3
CDR3aa: CASSLLLGAGERTDTQYF
CDR3nt: TGTGCCAGCAGTTTATTGTTGGGGGCCGGGGAGCGCACAGATACGCAGTATTTT

abundance: few
d_gene: .
len: 14
v_gene: TRBV12-3/TRBV12-4
j_gene: TRBJ1-3
CDR3aa: CASSFYQAGNTIYF
CDR3nt: TGTGCCAGCAGTTTCTACCAGGCTGGAAACACCATATATTTT

abundance: .
d_gene: TRBD2
len: 17
v_gene: TRBV14
j_gene: TRBJ2-3
CDR3aa: CASSQDAGVQSTDTQYF
CDR3nt: TGTGCCAGCAGCCAAGATGCGGGGGTACAAAGCACAGATACGCAGTATTTT

abundance: .
d_gene: TRBD1
len: 10
v_gene: TRBV2
j_gene: TRBJ2-7
CDR3aa: CASSGQVRGF
CDR3nt: TGTGCCAGCAGCGGACAGGTCCGGGGCTTC

abundance: few
d_gene: .
len: 15
v_gene: TRBV2
j_gene: TRBJ2-1
CDR3aa: CASSEQESSYNEQFF
CDR3nt: TGTGCCAGCAGCGAACAGGAAAGCTCCTACAATGAGCAGTTCTTC

abundance: many
d_gene: .
len: 13
v_gene: TRBV20-1
j_gene: TRBJ1-2
CDR3aa: CSAGQPGDYGYTF
CDR3nt: TGCAGTGCCGGACAGCCCGGGGACTATGGCTACACCTTC

abundance: many
d_gene: .
len: 12
v_gene: TRBV11-1
j_gene: TRBJ1-1
CDR3aa: CASSLVGGEAFF
CDR3nt: TGTGCCAGCAGCTTGGTGGGGGGTGAAGCTTTCTTT

abundance: few
d_gene: TRBD1
len: 17
v_gene: TRBV29-1
j_gene: TRBJ1-5
CDR3aa: CSVAEGTGAHRNQPQHF
CDR3nt: TGCAGCGTTGCGGAAGGGACAGGGGCTCATCGCAATCAGCCCCAGCATTTT

abundance: many
d_gene: .
len: 19
v_gene: TRBV5-1
j_gene: TRBJ2-1
CDR3aa: CASSFFFSVDGTSLDEQFF
CDR3nt: TGCGCCAGCAGCTTCTTCTTTTCTGTGGACGGAACGTCCCTCGATGAGCAGTTCTTC

abundance: .
d_gene: TRBD1
len: 14
v_gene: TRBV18
j_gene: TRBJ1-5
CDR3aa: CASSGTGGNQPQHF
CDR3nt: TGTGCCAGCTCCGGGACAGGGGGCAATCAGCCCCAGCATTTT

abundance: many
d_gene: TRBD2
len: 15
v_gene: TRBV30
j_gene: TRBJ2-5
CDR3aa: CAWSGVAGEGETQYF
CDR3nt: TGTGCCTGGAGTGGAGTCGCGGGAGAGGGGGAGACCCAGTACTTC

abundance: many
d_gene: .
len: 13
v_gene: TRBV7-2
j_gene: TRBJ2-7
CDR3aa: CASSYREGYEQYF
CDR3nt: TGTGCCAGCAGCTACAGGGAAGGGTACGAGCAGTACTTC